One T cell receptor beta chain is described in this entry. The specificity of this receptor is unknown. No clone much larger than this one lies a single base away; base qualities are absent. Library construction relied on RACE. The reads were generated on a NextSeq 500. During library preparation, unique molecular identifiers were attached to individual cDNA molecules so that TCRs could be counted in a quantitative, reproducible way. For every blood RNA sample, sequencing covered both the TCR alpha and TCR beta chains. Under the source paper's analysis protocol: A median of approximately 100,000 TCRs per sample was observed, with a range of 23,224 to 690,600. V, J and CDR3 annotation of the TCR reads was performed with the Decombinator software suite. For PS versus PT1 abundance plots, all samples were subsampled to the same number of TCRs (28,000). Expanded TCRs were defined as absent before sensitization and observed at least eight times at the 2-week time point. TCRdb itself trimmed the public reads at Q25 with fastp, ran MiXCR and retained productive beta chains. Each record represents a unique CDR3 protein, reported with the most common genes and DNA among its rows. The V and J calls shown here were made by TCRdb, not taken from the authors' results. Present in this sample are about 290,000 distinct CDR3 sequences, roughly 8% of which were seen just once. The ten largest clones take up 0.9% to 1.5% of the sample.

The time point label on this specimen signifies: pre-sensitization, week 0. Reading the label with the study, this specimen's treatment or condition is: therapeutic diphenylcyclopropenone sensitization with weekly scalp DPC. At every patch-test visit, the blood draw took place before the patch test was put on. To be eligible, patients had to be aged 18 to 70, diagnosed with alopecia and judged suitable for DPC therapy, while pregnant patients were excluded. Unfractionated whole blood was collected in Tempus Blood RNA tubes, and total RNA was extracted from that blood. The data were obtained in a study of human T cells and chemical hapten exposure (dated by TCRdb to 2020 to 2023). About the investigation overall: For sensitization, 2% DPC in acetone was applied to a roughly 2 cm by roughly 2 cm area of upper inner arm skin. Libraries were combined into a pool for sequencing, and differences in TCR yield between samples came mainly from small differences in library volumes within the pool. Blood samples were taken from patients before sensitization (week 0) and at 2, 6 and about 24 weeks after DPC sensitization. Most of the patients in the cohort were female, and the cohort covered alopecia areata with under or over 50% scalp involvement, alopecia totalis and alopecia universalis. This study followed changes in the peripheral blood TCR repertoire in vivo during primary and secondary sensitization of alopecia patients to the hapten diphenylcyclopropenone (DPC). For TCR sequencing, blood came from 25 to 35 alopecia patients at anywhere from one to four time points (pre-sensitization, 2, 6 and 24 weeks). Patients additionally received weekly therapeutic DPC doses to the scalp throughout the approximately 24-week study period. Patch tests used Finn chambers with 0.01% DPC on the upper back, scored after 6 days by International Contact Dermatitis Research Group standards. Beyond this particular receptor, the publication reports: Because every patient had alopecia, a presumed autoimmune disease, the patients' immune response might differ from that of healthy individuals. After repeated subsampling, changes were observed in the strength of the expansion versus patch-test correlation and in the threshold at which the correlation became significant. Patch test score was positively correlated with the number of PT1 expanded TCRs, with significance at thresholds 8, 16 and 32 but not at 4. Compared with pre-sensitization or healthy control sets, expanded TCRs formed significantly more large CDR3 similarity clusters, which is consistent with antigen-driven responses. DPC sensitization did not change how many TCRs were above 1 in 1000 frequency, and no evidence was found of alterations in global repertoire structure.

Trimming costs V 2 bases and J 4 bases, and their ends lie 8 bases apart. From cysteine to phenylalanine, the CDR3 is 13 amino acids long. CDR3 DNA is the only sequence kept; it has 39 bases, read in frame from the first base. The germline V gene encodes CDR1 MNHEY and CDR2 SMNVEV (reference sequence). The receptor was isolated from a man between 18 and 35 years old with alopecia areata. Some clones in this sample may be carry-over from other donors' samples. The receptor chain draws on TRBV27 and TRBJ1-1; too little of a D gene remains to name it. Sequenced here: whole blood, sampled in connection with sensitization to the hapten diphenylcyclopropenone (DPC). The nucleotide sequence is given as TGTGCCAGCAGTTTAAGGGTGTTCACTGAAGCTTTCTTT. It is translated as CASSLRVFTEAFF.